The rows below give T cell receptor beta chains drawn from one sample of a study of tumor-infiltrating lymphocytes in localized non-small cell lung cancer. The table came from immunoSEQ multiplex PCR; TCRdb's copy has only in-frame clones and leaves some out. The table has some 11,000 clones, less than 75% seen once; the top ten hold around 10%. Sequenced material: uninvolved lung tissue not adjacent to the tumor. These receptors were collected from a human donor with non-small cell lung cancer. CDR3s include the opening cysteine and the closing phenylalanine or tryptophan. A D gene is named only where the DNA matches it firmly. Clone size appears in some rows only: once, few, many, or a class for an expanded clone.

TGTGCCAGCAGCTTGTTAGAGACTGAAGCTTTCTTT	CASSLLETEAFF	TRBJ1-1	12	-	TRBV7-9	-
TGTGCCAGCACCTCCCCCGGGGTGGGGGCCAACGTCCCGACTTTC	CASTSPGVGANVPTF	TRBJ2-6	15	-	TRBV6-5	-
TGTGCCAGTAGAATGGACAGGAGCTCTGGAAACACCATATATTTT	CASRMDRSSGNTIYF	TRBJ1-3	15	-	TRBV19	TRBD1
TGTGCCAGCAGCCAGACGTTTGAGACCCAGTACTTC	CASSQTFETQYF	TRBJ2-5	12	few	TRBV5-4	-
TGTGCCAGCAGCCGGGACAGGGTTGGCTATGGCTACACCTTC	CASSRDRVGYGYTF	TRBJ1-2	14	-	TRBV5-4	TRBD1
TGTGCCAGTACCCAACTTCCGGGACAGGGAGGTGAAAAACTGTTTTTT	CASTQLPGQGGEKLFF	TRBJ1-4	16	once	TRBV19	TRBD1
TGTGCCTGGAAGTCCCGACACCCGAACACCGGGGAGCTGTTTTTT	CAWKSRHPNTGELFF	TRBJ2-2	15	-	TRBV30	-
TGTGCCAGCAGCCCGTATGGGGGTCCCGGCTCCTACAATGAGCAGTTCTTC	CASSPYGGPGSYNEQFF	TRBJ2-1	17	few	TRBV11-2	-
TGCAGCGTTGTGAGGGAGACCCAGTACTTC	CSVVRETQYF	TRBJ2-5	10	few	TRBV29-1	-
TGTGCCAGCAGCTCGGACAAAAACTCCTATAATTCACCCCTCCACTTT	CASSSDKNSYNSPLHF	TRBJ1-6	16	few	TRBV5-4	-
TGTGCCTACAAGCGGGAAAGAATCGGCGAGCAGTACTTC	CAYKRERIGEQYF	TRBJ2-7	13	-	TRBV6-5	TRBD2
TGTGCCAGCAGTGTTAACACATTCCGCGAAGCTTTCTTT	CASSVNTFREAFF	TRBJ1-1	13	-	TRBV6-1	-
TGTGCCAGCAGTTACCGGGACAGGGGTTTTATGAACACTGAAGCTTTCTTT	CASSYRDRGFMNTEAFF	TRBJ1-1	17	-	TRBV5-6	TRBD1
TGTGCCAGTAGTATTCTTGGGTTCGGTGGCACTGAAGCTTTCTTT	CASSILGFGGTEAFF	TRBJ1-1	15	-	TRBV19	-
TGTGCCAGCAGTTTACCCCCGGGAGGGCCTGTAGAGACCCAGTACTTC	CASSLPPGGPVETQYF	TRBJ2-5	16	-	TRBV28	TRBD2
TGTGCCAGCAGCTTAGAGGGGACAACCCGTTACGAGCAGTACTTC	CASSLEGTTRYEQYF	TRBJ2-7	15	once	TRBV7-2	-
TGCGCCAGCAGCCAAGTAATGGGGCGAGAGCAGTACTTC	CASSQVMGREQYF	TRBJ2-7	13	-	TRBV4-3	-
TGTGCCATCAGAAATAAGGGGGGCAGCACTGAAGCTTTCTTT	CAIRNKGGSTEAFF	TRBJ1-1	14	few	TRBV10-3	-
TGTGCTAGTGGTTTATCCGGGACTAGCCATCTCCCCGAGCAGTACTTC	CASGLSGTSHLPEQYF	TRBJ2-7	16	once	TRBV12-5	TRBD2
TGCGCCAGCAGCTCGTACCGGGACACTGGCCAATACGAGCAGTACTTC	CASSSYRDTGQYEQYF	TRBJ2-7	16	-	TRBV5-1	-
TGTGCCAGCAGCCTAAGGGACAGATGGACTTCCTACGAGCAGTACTTC	CASSLRDRWTSYEQYF	TRBJ2-7	16	-	TRBV7-2	TRBD1
TGTGCCAGCAGCTTAGCGCAGGGGAACTATGGCTACACCTTC	CASSLAQGNYGYTF	TRBJ1-2	14	-	TRBV7-2	-
TGCAGCGTTGCTCTAGAGAGCACAGATACGCAGTATTTT	CSVALESTDTQYF	TRBJ2-3	13	-	TRBV29-1	-
TGTGCCAGCAGTCCTAGACAGGGCCAAGAGACCCAGTACTTC	CASSPRQGQETQYF	TRBJ2-5	14	-	TRBV2	TRBD1
TGTGCCAGTAGTTTTCTAGCGGGAGGTCCCACAGATACGCAGTATTTT	CASSFLAGGPTDTQYF	TRBJ2-3	16	-	TRBV19	TRBD2
TGCGCCAGCAGCCAAGATATAATAAATGCATTCGGTTACAATGAGCAGTTCTTC	CASSQDIINAFGYNEQFF	TRBJ2-1	18	once	TRBV4-3	-
TGTGCCAGCAGTGAAAGGGGAGGGTTAGGAAACACCATATATTTT	CASSERGGLGNTIYF	TRBJ1-3	15	-	TRBV6-1	-
TGTGCCAGCAGTCCCCCGCCCGGGGATCAGCCCCAGCATTTT	CASSPPPGDQPQHF	TRBJ1-5	14	-	TRBV28	-
TGTGCCAGCAGCGTAGTGGGGCTGTGGTACAATGAGCAGTTCTTC	CASSVVGLWYNEQFF	TRBJ2-1	15	few	TRBV9	-
TGTGCCATCAGCGACAGTACTTCTGGAAACACCATATATTTT	CAISDSTSGNTIYF	TRBJ1-3	14	-	TRBV10-3	-
TGTGCCAGCAGCTTAGGGGGGGACGGAGCCAAAAACATTCAGTACTTC	CASSLGGDGAKNIQYF	TRBJ2-4	16	-	TRBV7-9	-
TGTGCCAGCAGCTGGGGGACAGGGGGCGAATATGGCTACACCTTC	CASSWGTGGEYGYTF	TRBJ1-2	15	-	TRBV5-6	TRBD1
TGTGCCTGGAGCCATTCTAGCTCTGAAGAGACCCAGTACTTC	CAWSHSSSEETQYF	TRBJ2-5	14	-	TRBV30	-
TGTGCCAGCAGTTACGGGGGCTCTCGCAATCAGCCCCAGCATTTT	CASSYGGSRNQPQHF	TRBJ1-5	15	-	TRBV6-5	-
TGTGCCAGCAGATCCGAGGGACAGTTCACTGAAGCTTTCTTT	CASRSEGQFTEAFF	TRBJ1-1	14	-	TRBV7-9	TRBD1
TGTGCCAGTAGTTCGCACGGAGGGGCTAGCGGGGGTAAAGAGACCCAGTACTTC	CASSSHGGASGGKETQYF	TRBJ2-5	18	-	TRBV19	TRBD2
TGCGCCAGCAGCCAAGACGAGGGAACTAGCACAGATACGCAGTATTTT	CASSQDEGTSTDTQYF	TRBJ2-3	16	medium-sized	TRBV4-1	-
TGTGCCAGCAGAGGGCGACTGAAGGGGACGCAGTATTTT	CASRGRLKGTQYF	TRBJ2-3	13	-	TRBV6-5	-
TGTGCCAGCAGCCGCCGTGGGCCCGTAAGCAATGAGCAGTTCTTC	CASSRRGPVSNEQFF	TRBJ2-1	15	-	TRBV7-9	-
TGTGCCTGGAGTCACAGAATTAACTATGGCTACACCTTC	CAWSHRINYGYTF	TRBJ1-2	13	-	TRBV30	-
TGTGCCAGCAGTCTAACGTGGTCTAGCGGGAGCTCCTACGAGCAGTACTTC	CASSLTWSSGSSYEQYF	TRBJ2-7	17	-	TRBV11-2	TRBD2
TGTGCCAGCAGCTTAGGAGGGACAGGGATCAATGAGCAGTTCTTC	CASSLGGTGINEQFF	TRBJ2-1	15	few	TRBV11-2	TRBD1
TGCAGCGTTGTTCAGGGGGCCTACTATGGCTACACCTTC	CSVVQGAYYGYTF	TRBJ1-2	13	once	TRBV29-1	TRBD1
TGTGCCAGCAGCAAAGGGGATAGCCGAGAGACCCAGTACTTC	CASSKGDSRETQYF	TRBJ2-5	14	few	TRBV21-1	-
TGTGCCAGCAGCTTGACTAGCGGGGGGGCCGGGGCCAACGTCCTGACTTTC	CASSLTSGGAGANVLTF	TRBJ2-6	17	-	TRBV5-4	TRBD2
TGTGCCAGTACTGGAACAACTAATGAAAAACTGTTTTTT	CASTGTTNEKLFF	TRBJ1-4	13	-	TRBV19	-
TGTGCCAGCAGCCCCGGGGGTAGCGGGGGCCAGTACACCGGGGAGCTGTTTTTT	CASSPGGSGGQYTGELFF	TRBJ2-2	18	-	TRBV11-3	TRBD2
TGCGCCAGCAGCCGACAGCGGGGCAATGAGCAGTTCTTC	CASSRQRGNEQFF	TRBJ2-1	13	few	TRBV4-1	TRBD2
TGTGCCAGCAGTGAACCAGGGTGGGTCGAAAAACTGTTTTTT	CASSEPGWVEKLFF	TRBJ1-4	14	-	TRBV6-1	-
TGTGCCAGCAGTGAAGATCGGGGGGTAGGTTCACCCCTCCACTTT	CASSEDRGVGSPLHF	TRBJ1-6	15	once	TRBV6-1	-
TGTGCCAGCAGCTTAGCAGGGAACCTCGCTTTCTTT	CASSLAGNLAFF	TRBJ1-1	12	once	TRBV7-9	-
TGTGCCAGCAGACCAGGGGGTTTTATGAACACTGAAGCTTTCTTT	CASRPGGFMNTEAFF	TRBJ1-1	15	few	TRBV6-5	TRBD1